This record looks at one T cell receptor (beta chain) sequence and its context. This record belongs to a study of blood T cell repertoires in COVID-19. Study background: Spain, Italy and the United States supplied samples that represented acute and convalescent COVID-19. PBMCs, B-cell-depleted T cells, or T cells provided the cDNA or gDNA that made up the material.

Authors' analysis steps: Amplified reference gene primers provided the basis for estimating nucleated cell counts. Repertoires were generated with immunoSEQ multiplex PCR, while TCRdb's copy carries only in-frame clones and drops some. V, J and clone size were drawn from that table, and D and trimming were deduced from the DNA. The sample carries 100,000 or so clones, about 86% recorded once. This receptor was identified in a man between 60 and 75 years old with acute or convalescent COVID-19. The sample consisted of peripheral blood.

The CDR3 sequence is CASSHPVSEQYV. The CDR3 DNA reads TGCGCCAGCAGTCACCCTGTTTCCGAGCAGTACGTC. The chain carries TRBV23-1 and TRBJ2-7; D ambiguous. TRBV23-1 is placed among ORFs of uncertain function. V dropped 3 bases and J dropped 6 bases, with 9 bases sitting between them. The length of the CDR3 is 12 residues.